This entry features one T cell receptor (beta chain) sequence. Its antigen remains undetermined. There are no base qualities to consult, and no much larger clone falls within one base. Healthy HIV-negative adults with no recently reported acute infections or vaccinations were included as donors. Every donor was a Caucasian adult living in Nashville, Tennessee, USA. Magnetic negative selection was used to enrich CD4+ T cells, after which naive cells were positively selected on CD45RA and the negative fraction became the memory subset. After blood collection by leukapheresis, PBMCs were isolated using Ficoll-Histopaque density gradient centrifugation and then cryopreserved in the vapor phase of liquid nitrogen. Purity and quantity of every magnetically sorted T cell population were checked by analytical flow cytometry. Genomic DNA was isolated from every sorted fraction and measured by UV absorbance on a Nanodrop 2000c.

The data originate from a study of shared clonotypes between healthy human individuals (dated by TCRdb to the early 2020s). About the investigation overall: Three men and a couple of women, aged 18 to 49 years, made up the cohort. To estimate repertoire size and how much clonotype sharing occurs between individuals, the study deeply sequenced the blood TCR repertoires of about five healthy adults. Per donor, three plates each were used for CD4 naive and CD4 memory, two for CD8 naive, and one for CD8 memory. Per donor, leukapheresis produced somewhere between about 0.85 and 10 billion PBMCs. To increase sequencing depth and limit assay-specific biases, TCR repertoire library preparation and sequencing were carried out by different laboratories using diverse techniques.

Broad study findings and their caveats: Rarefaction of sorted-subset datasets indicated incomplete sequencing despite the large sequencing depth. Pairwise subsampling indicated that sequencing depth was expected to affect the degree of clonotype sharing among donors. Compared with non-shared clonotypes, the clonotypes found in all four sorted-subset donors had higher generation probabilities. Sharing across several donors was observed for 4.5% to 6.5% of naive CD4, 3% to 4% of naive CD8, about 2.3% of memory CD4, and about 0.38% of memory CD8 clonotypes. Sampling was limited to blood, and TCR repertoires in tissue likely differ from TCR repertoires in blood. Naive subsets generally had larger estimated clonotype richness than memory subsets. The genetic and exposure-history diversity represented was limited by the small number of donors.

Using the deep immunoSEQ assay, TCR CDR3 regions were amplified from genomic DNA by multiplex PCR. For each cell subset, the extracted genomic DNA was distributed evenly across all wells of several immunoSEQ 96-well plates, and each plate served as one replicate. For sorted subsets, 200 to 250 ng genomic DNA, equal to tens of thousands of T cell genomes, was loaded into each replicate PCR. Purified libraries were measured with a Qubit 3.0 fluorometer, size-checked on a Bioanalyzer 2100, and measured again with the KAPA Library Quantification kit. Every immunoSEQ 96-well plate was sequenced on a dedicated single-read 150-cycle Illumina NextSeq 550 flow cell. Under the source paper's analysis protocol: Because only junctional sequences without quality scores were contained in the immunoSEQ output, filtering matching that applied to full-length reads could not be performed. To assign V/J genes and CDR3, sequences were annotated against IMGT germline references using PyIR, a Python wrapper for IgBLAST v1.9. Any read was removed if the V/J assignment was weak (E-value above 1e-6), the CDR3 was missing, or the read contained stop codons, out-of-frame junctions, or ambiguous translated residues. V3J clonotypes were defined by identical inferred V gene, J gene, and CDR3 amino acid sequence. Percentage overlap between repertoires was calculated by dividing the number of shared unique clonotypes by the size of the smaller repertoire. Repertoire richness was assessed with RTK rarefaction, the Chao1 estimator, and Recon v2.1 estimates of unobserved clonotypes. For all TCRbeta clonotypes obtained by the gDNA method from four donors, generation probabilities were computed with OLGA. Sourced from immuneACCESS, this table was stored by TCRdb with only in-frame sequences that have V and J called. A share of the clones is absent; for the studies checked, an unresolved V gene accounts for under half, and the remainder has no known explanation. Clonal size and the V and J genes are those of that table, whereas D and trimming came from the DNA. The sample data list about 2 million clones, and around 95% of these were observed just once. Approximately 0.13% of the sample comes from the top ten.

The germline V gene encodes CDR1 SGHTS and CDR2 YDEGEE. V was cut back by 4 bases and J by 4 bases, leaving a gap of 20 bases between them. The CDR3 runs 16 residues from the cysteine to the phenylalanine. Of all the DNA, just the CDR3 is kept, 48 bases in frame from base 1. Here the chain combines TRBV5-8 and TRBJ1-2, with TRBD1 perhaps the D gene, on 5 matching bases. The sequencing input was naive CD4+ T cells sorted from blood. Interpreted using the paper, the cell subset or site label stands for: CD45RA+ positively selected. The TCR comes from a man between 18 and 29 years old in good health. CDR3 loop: CASSPGVGWDRYGYTF. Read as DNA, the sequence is TGTGCCAGCAGCCCCGGGGTTGGTTGGGACCGCTATGGCTACACCTTC. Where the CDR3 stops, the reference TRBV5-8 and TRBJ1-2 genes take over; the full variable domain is EAGVTQSPTHLIKTRGQQATLRCSPISGHTSVYWYQQALGLGLQFLLWYDEGEERNRGNFPPRFSGRQFPNYSSELNVNALELEDSALYLCASSPGVGWDRYGYTFGSGTRLTVV.